This is a list of T cell receptor beta chains from one sample in a study of CD8+CD57+ T cells in acquired aplastic anemia. TCRdb re-analysed the reads in MiXCR, keeping a single row per CDR3 protein. The table records some 170,000 distinct CDR3 sequences, about 45% of them present only once. Sequencing was performed on sorted CD4+, CD8+, or CD8+CD57+ T cells (not recorded which) from PBMCs. The receptor set was obtained from a human donor with aplastic anemia. Each CDR3 is given without its conserved first and last residue. Each record gives: J gene, V gene, CDR3 protein.

TRBJ2-1	TRBV19	ATTEQPFSYNEQF
TRBJ2-7	TRBV20-1	SARVAGVRGQY
TRBJ2-7	TRBV9	ASSVGNDPYEQY
TRBJ2-1	TRBV6-1	ASRTGVYNEQF
TRBJ2-7	TRBV20-1	SAEDRGREQY
TRBJ2-1	TRBV20-1	SASLISGSDNEQF
TRBJ1-5	TRBV19	ASSALGGVQPQH
TRBJ1-4	TRBV2	ASSEGTGVGKLF
TRBJ2-2	TRBV20-1	SANPAENTGELF
TRBJ2-2	TRBV12-3/TRBV12-4	ASNPGQSILTGELF
TRBJ2-5	TRBV15	ATSRDATGGWETQY
TRBJ2-1	TRBV29-1	SVEGVVEQL
TRBJ2-7	TRBV10-2	ASSKRGTSNEQY
TRBJ1-5	TRBV4-1	ASSQTGINQPQH
TRBJ2-3	TRBV11-2	ASSPSSIGTDTQY
TRBJ1-1	TRBV29-1	SVAQRQGSMNTEAF